The next 7 T cell receptor beta chains were all read from a single sample in a study of radiotherapy plus CTLA-4 blockade in lung cancer. Some clones are missing from TCRdb's copy, which holds only in-frame ones; the method was immunoSEQ multiplex PCR. The table includes around 80,000 clones, about 78% detected once. The sample was peripheral blood, taken from a patient treated with radiotherapy plus ipilimumab. The source of these receptors is a human donor with non-small cell lung cancer whose response to radiotherapy plus ipilimumab could not be evaluated. Some clones in this sample may be carry-over from other donors' samples.

The V call is TRBV5-4, the J call TRBJ2-1, with 14 positions matching TRBD2. Unmatched junction bases numbered 6, after V lost 4 bases and J lost 6 bases. The V gene's germline CDR1 is SGHNT and CDR2 YYREEE (reference sequence). The CDR3 length is 16 residues. The CDR3 here is CASSPGLAGVFNEQFF. CDR3 nucleotide sequence: TGTGCCAGCAGCCCGGGACTAGCGGGGGTTTTCAATGAGCAGTTCTTC.

The J gene is TRBJ1-5, the V gene TRBV28; D unresolved. This CDR3 has 13 residues. V lost 4 bases and J 4 bases, leaving 8 bases between the germline ends. Germline CDR1 and CDR2: MDHEN and SYDVKM. CDR3 protein: CASSSSGNQPQHF. The CDR3 nucleotides are TGTGCCAGCAGTTCCAGCGGAAATCAGCCCCAGCATTTT.

CDR3 sequence reads: CASSMERGPYNEQFF. The DNA of the CDR3 is TGTGCCAGCAGTATGGAGCGGGGGCCCTACAATGAGCAGTTCTTC. The chain couples TRBV6-5 to TRBJ2-1, with TRBD2 matching over 8 bases. Losses at the gene ends were 5 bases for V and 2 bases for J; bases not matched to a gene: 5. Per the germline V gene, CDR1 is MNHEY and CDR2 is SVGAGI. The CDR3 loop spans 15 amino acids.

This CDR3 reads CASSQEPGAKGYTF. In nucleotides, the CDR3 is TGCGCCAGCAGCCAAGAACCAGGGGCTAAGGGCTACACCTTC. The chain recombines TRBV4-3 with TRBJ1-2; a weak D match, TRBD1 (6 bases). This CDR3 spans 14 amino acids. Trimming cost V 0 bases and J 8 bases, with 13 bases left between them. Germline CDR1 is LGHNA and CDR2 is YSLEER.

The chain has TRBV7-6 and TRBJ1-2; the match to TRBD1 covers 7 bases. Trimming removed 5 bases from V and 5 bases from J; junction bases left unmatched: 14. CDR1 is SGHVS, CDR2 FNYEAQ, per germline. There are 16 residues in the CDR3. The CDR3 spells CASSTRTQGPPYGYTF. DNA of the CDR3: TGTGCCAGCAGCACGCGAACACAGGGGCCGCCGTATGGCTACACCTTC.

J is TRBJ1-4 and V is TRBV7-2, with no clear D. V shed 4 bases and J shed 5 bases, with 8 bases lying between them. The germline V gene has CDR1 SGHTA and CDR2 FQGNSA. The CDR3 sequence is 13 residues long. As DNA, the CDR3 is TGTGCCAGCAGCTCCCCCGGGAATGAAAAACTGTTTTTT. Its translation is CASSSPGNEKLFF.

The CDR3 DNA reads TGCGCCAGCAGCTTGCCGACAGGGCCGACCTACGAGCAGTACTTC. This translates into CASSLPTGPTYEQYF. The genes are TRBV5-1 and TRBJ2-7; 7 positions match TRBD1. Losses at the gene ends were 1 base for V and 2 bases for J; bases not matched to a gene: 6. Germline CDR1 is SGHRS and CDR2 is YFSETQ. This CDR3 has 15 amino acids.